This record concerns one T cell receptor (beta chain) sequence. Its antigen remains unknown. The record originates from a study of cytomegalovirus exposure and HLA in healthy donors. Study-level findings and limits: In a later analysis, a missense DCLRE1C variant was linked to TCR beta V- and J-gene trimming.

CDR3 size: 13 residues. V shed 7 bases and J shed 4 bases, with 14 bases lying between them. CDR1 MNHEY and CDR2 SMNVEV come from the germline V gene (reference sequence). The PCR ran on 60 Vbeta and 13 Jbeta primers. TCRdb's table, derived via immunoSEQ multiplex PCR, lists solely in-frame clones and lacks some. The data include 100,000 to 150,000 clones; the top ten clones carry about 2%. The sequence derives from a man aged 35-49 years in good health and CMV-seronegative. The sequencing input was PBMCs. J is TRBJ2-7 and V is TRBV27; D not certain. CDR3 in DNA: TGTGCCAGCATGGAGATTGGAAGTTACGAGCAGTACTTC. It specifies CASMEIGSYEQYF.